This T cell receptor (beta chain) was sequenced in a study of T cells in Graves' hyperthyroidism and ophthalmopathy. Amplification of TCR beta CDR3 regions was performed using RNA transcripts as template. HTBI primers were the set used in a first-round RT-PCR of the TCR CDR3. Each CDR3 protein is one row after TCRdb ran MiXCR on the multiplex PCR reads. Among around 400,000 distinct CDR3 sequences listed, around a quarter were seen once. CDR1 and CDR2 (germline): LNHDA, SQIVND (reference sequence). The CDR3 loop spans 17 amino acids. Trimming cost V 5 bases and J 3 bases; bases outside gene matches: 11. The patients, who ranged from 18 to 65 in age, presented with newly diagnosed hyperthyroidism lasting under 2 months. Used for diagnoses were clinical symptoms, serum thyroxine and TRAb, thyroid ultrasound and orbital computed tomography. Fresh peripheral blood, around 10 ml, yielded the PBMCs.

This TCR came from a man over 45 with Graves' hyperthyroidism. This rearrangement joins TRBV19 to TRBJ2-1; 9 bases fit TRBD2. The sequencing sample was made of blood. The CDR3 nucleotides are TGTGCCAGTAGTGTCGAAGGAAAGACTAGCGGCTACAATGAGCAGTTCTTC. It is translated as CASSVEGKTSGYNEQFF.